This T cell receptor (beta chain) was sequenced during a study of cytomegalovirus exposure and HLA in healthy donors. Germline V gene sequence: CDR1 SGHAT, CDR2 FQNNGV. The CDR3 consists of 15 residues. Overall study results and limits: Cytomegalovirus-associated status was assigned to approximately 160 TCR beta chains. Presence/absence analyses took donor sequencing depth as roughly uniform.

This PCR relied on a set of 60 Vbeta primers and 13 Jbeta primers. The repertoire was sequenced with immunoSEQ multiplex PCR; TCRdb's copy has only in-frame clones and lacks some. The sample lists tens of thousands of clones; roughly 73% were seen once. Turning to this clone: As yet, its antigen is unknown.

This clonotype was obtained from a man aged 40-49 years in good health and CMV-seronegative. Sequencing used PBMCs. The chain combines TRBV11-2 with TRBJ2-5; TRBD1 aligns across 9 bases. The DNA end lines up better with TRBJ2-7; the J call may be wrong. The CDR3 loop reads CASSSMGTGYAEQYF. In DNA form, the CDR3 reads TGTGCCAGCAGCTCCATGGGGACAGGGTACGCCGAGCAGTACTTC.